Listed below are T cell receptor beta chains from one sample, sequenced in a study of human T cells and chemical hapten exposure. TCRdb recomputed calls from the RACE reads with MiXCR, one row per CDR3 protein. The table lists around 200,000 distinct CDR3 sequences, about 22% of them singletons. Specimen: whole blood, collected in connection with sensitization to the hapten diphenylcyclopropenone (DPC). These receptors all come from a woman aged 40 to 50 with alopecia areata. Some clones in this sample may be carry-over from other donors' samples. Each CDR3 is given with its conserved first and last residue. The D gene is left open where the match is weak. Clone sizes are given selectively: once, few, many, or a class where the clone is expanded.

TRBV10-3	TRBJ2-4	TRBD1	few	CAISESGGQGIQYF	TGTGCCATCAGTGAGTCCGGCGGACAGGGAATTCAGTACTTC
TRBV6-5	TRBJ2-2	.	.	CATYESGRAGELFF	TGTGCCACCTACGAAAGCGGGCGGGCCGGGGAGCTGTTTTTT
TRBV29-1	TRBJ2-5	.	.	CSVEYFSSPQETQYF	TGCAGCGTTGAATACTTTTCGAGTCCACAAGAGACCCAGTACTTC
TRBV27	TRBJ2-6	TRBD1	.	CASSLHSTGAGANVLTF	TGTGCCAGCAGTTTACACTCGACAGGGGCCGGGGCCAACGTCCTGACTTTC
TRBV27	TRBJ2-4	.	.	CASSPPLGGSKNIQYF	TGTGCCAGCAGTCCTCCCCTTGGGGGTTCCAAAAACATTCAGTACTTC
TRBV18	TRBJ2-3	.	.	CASSPTRGITDTQYF	TGTGCCAGCTCACCAACACGTGGGATAACAGATACGCAGTATTTT
TRBV12-3/TRBV12-4	TRBJ2-5	.	few	CASSMRETQYF	TGTGCCAGCAGTATGCGAGAGACCCAGTACTTC
TRBV12-3/TRBV12-4	TRBJ2-1	TRBD2	.	CASIPGLAGVGEQFF	TGTGCCAGCATCCCCGGACTAGCGGGAGTTGGGGAGCAGTTCTTC
TRBV7-3	TRBJ1-4	.	few	CASSHRAPTNEKLFF	TGTGCCAGCAGCCACAGGGCACCAACTAATGAAAAACTGTTTTTT
TRBV4-3	TRBJ1-1	.	few	CASSPTRETEAFF	TGCGCCAGCAGCCCAACTCGGGAAACTGAAGCTTTCTTT
TRBV4-2	TRBJ1-1	.	.	CASSQVGPNTEAFF	TGTGCCAGCAGCCAAGTGGGACCGAACACTGAAGCTTTCTTT
TRBV7-2	TRBJ2-7	.	few	CASSQGAGPAGYF	TGTGCCAGCAGCCAAGGAGCGGGCCCGGCCGGATACTTC
TRBV7-9	TRBJ2-3	.	.	CASSLTGGADTQYF	TGTGCCAGCAGCTTAACCGGGGGCGCAGATACGCAGTATTTT
TRBV7-6	TRBJ2-3	TRBD2	.	CASSLASFGLAGGVTDTQYF	TGTGCCAGCAGCTTAGCGTCGTTTGGACTAGCGGGAGGAGTCACAGATACGCAGTATTTT
TRBV24-1	TRBJ2-3	.	few	CATSDSRTLYF	TGTGCCACCAGTGATTCACGGACTTTATATTTT
TRBV29-1	TRBJ2-1	TRBD2	.	CSVFGTSGSIDEQFF	TGCAGCGTTTTTGGGACTAGCGGGAGTATAGATGAGCAGTTCTTC
TRBV7-2	TRBJ2-4	.	.	CASRPTDSKNIQYF	TGTGCCAGCAGACCTACGGATTCCAAAAACATTCAGTACTTC
TRBV7-2	TRBJ2-3	TRBD2	.	CASSLAIVSGLETDTQYF	TGTGCCAGCAGCTTAGCAATAGTCTCGGGACTAGAGACAGATACGCAGTATTTT
TRBV5-6	TRBJ1-1	.	.	CASKPSEYTEAFF	TGTGCCAGCAAACCTAGCGAATACACTGAAGCTTTCTTT
TRBV10-3	TRBJ1-4	.	few	CAISESMNKLFF	TGTGCCATCAGTGAGTCAATGAACAAACTGTTTTTT
TRBV28	TRBJ2-2	TRBD1	.	CASRTGARELFF	TGTGCCAGCAGAACAGGGGCTAGGGAGCTGTTTTTT
TRBV20-1	TRBJ2-1	.	few	CSASRDGRYNEQFF	TGCAGTGCTAGCCGGGACGGAAGGTACAATGAGCAGTTCTTC
TRBV20-1	TRBJ2-7	.	.	CSARRDLGATYEQYF	TGCAGTGCTAGGAGGGATTTAGGCGCTACCTACGAGCAGTACTTC
TRBV4-2	TRBJ1-1	.	many	CASSQREGGTEAFF	TGTGCCAGCAGCCAACGGGAGGGTGGCACTGAAGCTTTCTTT
TRBV12-3/TRBV12-4	TRBJ2-2	.	few	CASREMDTGELFF	TGTGCCAGCCGGGAGATGGACACCGGGGAGCTGTTTTTT